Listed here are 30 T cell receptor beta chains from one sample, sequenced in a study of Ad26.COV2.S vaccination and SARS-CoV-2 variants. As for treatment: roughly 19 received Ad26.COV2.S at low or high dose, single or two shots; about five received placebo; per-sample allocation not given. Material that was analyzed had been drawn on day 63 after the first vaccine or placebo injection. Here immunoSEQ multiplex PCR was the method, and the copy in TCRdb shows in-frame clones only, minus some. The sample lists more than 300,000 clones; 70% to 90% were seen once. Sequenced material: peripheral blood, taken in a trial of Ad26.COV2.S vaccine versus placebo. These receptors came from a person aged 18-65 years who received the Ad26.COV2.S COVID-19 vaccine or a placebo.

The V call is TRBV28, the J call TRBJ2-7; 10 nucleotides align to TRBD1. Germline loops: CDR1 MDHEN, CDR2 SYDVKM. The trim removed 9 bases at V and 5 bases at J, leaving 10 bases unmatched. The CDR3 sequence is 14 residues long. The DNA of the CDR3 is TGTGCCAGTGGATCGGGACAGGGGTTGCACGAGCAGTACTTC. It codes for CASGSGQGLHEQYF.

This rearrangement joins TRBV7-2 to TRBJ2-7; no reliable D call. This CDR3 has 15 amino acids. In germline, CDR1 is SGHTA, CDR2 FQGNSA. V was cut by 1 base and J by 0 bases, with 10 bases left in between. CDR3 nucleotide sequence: TGTGCCAGCAGCTTAGACTCCCAAAGCTCCTACGAGCAGTACTTC. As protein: CASSLDSQSSYEQYF.

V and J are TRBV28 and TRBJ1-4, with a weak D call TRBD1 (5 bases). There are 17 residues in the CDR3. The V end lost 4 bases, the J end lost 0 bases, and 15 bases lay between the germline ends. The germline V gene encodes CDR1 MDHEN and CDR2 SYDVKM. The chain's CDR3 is CASSSTGTDTTNEKLFF. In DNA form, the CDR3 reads TGTGCCAGCAGTTCCACCGGGACGGATACAACTAATGAAAAACTGTTTTTT.

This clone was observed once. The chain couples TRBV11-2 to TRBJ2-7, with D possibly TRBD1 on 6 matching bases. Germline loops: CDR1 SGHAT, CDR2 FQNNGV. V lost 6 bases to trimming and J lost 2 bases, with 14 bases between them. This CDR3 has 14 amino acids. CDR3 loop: CASSHPGTTYEQYF. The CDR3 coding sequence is TGTGCCAGCAGTCATCCCGGGACAACCTACGAGCAGTACTTC.

The CDR3 DNA follows: TGTGCCAGCAGCTTATTGAGCGCTAGCGGGAGTTTCTACGAGCAGTACTTC. Residues: CASSLLSASGSFYEQYF. The V gene is TRBV7-2, the J gene TRBJ2-7; 10 positions match TRBD2. V was clipped by 2 bases and J by 3 bases; unmatched bases: 10. Per germline, CDR1 SGHTA and CDR2 FQGNSA. The CDR3 totals 17 residues.

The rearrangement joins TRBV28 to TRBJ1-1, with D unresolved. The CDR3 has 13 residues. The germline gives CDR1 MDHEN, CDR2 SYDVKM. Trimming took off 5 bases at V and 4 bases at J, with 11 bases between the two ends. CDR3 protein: CASSEGVGTEAFF. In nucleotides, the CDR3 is TGTGCCAGCAGTGAGGGAGTTGGCACTGAAGCTTTCTTT.

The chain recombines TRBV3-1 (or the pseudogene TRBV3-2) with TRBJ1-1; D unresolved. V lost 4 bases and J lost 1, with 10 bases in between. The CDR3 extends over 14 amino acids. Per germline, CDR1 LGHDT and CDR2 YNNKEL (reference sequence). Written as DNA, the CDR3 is TGTGCCAGCAGCCCACCGGGCCGGAACACTGAAGCTTTCTTT. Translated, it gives CASSPPGRNTEAFF.

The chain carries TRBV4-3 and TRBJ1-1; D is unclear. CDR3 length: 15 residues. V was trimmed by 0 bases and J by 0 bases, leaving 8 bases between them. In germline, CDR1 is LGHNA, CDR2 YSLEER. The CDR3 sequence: CASSQEEGLNTEAFF. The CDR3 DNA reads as TGCGCCAGCAGCCAAGAGGAGGGTCTGAACACTGAAGCTTTCTTT.

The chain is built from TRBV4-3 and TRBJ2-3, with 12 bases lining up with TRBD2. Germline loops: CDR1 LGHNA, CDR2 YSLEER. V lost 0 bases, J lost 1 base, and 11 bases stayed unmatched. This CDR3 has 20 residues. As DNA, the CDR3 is TGCGCCAGCAGCCAAGATCTGACGGCTAGCGGGGGGGCGGGCACAGATACGCAGTATTTT. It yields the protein CASSQDLTASGGAGTDTQYF.

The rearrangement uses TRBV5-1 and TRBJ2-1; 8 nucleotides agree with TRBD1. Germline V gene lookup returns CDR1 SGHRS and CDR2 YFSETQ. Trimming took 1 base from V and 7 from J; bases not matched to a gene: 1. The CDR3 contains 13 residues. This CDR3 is CASSLYRGNEQFF. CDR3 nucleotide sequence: TGCGCCAGCAGCTTGTACAGGGGGAATGAGCAGTTCTTC.

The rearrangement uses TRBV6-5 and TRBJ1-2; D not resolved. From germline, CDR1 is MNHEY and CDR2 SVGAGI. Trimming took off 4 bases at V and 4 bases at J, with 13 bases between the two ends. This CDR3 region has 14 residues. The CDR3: CASSSSRAGYGYTF. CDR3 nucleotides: TGTGCCAGCAGTTCGTCCCGAGCAGGCTATGGCTACACCTTC.

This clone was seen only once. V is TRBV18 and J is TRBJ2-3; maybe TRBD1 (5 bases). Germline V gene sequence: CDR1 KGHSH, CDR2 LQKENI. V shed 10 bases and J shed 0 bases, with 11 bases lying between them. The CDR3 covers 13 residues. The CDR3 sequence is CATKRTSTDTQYF. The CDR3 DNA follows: TGTGCCACCAAGAGGACAAGCACAGATACGCAGTATTTT.

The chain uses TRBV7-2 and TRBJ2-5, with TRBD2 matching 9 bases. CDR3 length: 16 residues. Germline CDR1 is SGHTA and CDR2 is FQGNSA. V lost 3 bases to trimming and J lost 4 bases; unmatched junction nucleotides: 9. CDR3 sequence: CASSFGFGLATETQYF. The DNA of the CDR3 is TGTGCCAGCAGCTTTGGCTTCGGACTAGCGACAGAGACCCAGTACTTC.

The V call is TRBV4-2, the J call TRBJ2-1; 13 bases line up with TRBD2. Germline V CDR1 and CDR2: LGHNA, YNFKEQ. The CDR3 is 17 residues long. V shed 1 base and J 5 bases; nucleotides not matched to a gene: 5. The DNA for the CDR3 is TGTGCCAGCAGCCAAGCCCAAGGACTAGCGGGAGACAATGAGCAGTTCTTC. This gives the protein CASSQAQGLAGDNEQFF.

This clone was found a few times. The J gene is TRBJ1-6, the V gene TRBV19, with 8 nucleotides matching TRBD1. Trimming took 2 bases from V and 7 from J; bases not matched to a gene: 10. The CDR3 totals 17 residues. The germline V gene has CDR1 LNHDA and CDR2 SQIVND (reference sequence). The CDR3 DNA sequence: TGTGCCAGTAGTATACTAAAGACAGGGGCGAGGAATTCACCCCTCCACTTT. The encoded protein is CASSILKTGARNSPLHF.

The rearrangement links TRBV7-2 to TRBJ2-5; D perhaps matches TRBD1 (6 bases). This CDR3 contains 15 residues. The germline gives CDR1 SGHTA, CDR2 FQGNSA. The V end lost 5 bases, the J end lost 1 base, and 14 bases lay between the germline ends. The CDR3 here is CASSPSGVLQETQYF. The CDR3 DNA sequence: TGTGCCAGCAGCCCCTCAGGGGTTCTCCAAGAGACCCAGTACTTC. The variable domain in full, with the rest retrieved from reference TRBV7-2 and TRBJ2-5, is GAGVSQSPSNKVTEKGKDVELRCDPISGHTALYWYRQSLGQGLEFLIYFQGNSAPDKSGLPSDRFSAERTGGSVSTLTIQRTQQEDSAVYLCASSPSGVLQETQYFGPGTRLLVL.

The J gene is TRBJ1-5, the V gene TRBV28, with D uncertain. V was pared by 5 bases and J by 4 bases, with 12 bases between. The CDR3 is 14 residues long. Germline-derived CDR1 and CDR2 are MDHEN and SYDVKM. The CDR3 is CASSARPKNQPQHF. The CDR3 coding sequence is TGTGCCAGCAGTGCAAGACCCAAAAATCAGCCCCAGCATTTT.

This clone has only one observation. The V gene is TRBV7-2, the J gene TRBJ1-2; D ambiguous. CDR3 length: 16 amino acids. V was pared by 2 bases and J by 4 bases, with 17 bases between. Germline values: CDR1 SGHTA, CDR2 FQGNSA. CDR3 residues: CASSLKFLGRSYGYTF. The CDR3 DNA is TGTGCCAGCAGCTTAAAGTTTTTGGGTCGGAGCTATGGCTACACCTTC.

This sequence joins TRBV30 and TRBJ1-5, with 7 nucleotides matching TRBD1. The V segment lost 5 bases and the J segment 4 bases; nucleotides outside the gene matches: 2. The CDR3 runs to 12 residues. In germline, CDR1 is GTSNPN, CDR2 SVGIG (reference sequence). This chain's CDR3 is CAWQGGNQPQHF. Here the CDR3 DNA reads TGTGCCTGGCAGGGGGGAAATCAGCCCCAGCATTTT.

The DNA of the CDR3 is TGCGCCAGCAGCCAAGCAGGGGGTCGGGGATTTAACACTGAAGCTTTCTTT. It encodes CASSQAGGRGFNTEAFF. The chain links TRBV4-3 to TRBJ1-1; TRBD1 matches at 7 bases. The junction had 10 bases not matched to a gene; V was cut back by 1 base and J by 2 bases. This CDR3 contains 17 residues. CDR1 and CDR2 from the germline V gene are LGHNA and YSLEER.

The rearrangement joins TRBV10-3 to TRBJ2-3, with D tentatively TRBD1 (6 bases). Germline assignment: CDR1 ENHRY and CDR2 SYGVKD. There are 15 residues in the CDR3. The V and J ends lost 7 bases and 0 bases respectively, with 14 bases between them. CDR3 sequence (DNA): TGTGCCATCAAAGCTAAAGGGACAAGCACAGATACGCAGTATTTT. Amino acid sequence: CAIKAKGTSTDTQYF.

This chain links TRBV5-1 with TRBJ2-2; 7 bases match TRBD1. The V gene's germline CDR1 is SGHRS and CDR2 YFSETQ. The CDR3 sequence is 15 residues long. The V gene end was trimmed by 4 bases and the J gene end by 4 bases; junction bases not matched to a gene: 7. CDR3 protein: CASSPSGGSTGELFF. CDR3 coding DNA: TGCGCCAGCAGCCCCTCAGGGGGAAGCACCGGGGAGCTGTTTTTT.

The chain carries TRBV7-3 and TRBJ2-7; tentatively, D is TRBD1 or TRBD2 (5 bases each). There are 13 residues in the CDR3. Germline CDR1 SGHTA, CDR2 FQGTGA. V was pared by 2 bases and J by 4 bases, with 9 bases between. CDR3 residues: CASSLGTKYEQYF. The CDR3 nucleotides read TGTGCCAGCAGCTTAGGGACCAAGTACGAGCAGTACTTC.

CDR3 amino acids: CASSPLLPNEQFF. CDR3 nucleotides: TGTGCCAGCAGCCCCCTATTACCGAATGAGCAGTTCTTC. J is TRBJ2-1 and V is TRBV3-1 (or the pseudogene TRBV3-2); D unclear. In germline, CDR1 is LGHDT, CDR2 YNNKEL (reference sequence). The CDR3 is 13 residues long. V was trimmed by 4 bases and J by 7 bases, leaving 11 bases between them.

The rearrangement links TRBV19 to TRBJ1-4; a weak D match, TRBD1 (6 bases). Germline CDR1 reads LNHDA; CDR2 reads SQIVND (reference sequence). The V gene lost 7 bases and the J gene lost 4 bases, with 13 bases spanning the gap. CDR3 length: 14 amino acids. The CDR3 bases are TGTGCCAGTACCAACAGGGAAGGTAATGAAAAACTGTTTTTT. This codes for CASTNREGNEKLFF.

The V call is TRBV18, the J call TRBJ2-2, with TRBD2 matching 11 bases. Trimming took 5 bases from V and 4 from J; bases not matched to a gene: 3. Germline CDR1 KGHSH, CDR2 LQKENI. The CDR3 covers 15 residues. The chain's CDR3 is CASSELAGATGELFF. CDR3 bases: TGTGCCAGCTCAGAACTAGCGGGAGCCACCGGGGAGCTGTTTTTT. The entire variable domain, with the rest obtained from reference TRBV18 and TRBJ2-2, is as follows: NAGVMQNPRHLVRRRGQEARLRCSPMKGHSHVYWYRQLPEEGLKFMVYLQKENIIDESGMPKERFSAEFPKEGPSILRIQQVVRGDSAAYFCASSELAGATGELFFGEGSRLTVL.

CDR3 sequence (DNA): TGCGCCAGCAGCCAAGATTACGAGGCTGCCGGGGACACTGAAGCTTTCTTT. Its protein is CASSQDYEAAGDTEAFF. This chain connects TRBV4-3 to TRBJ1-1; D ambiguous. Germline CDR1 is LGHNA and CDR2 is YSLEER. This CDR3 region has 17 residues. Trimming took off 0 bases at V and 3 bases at J, with 17 bases between the two ends.

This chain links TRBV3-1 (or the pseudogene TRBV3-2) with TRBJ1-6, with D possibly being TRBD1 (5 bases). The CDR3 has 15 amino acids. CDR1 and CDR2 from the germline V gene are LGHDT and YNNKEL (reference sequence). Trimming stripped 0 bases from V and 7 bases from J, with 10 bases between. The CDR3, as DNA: TGTGCCAGCAGCCAAGATGGGGGGGGAAATTCACCCCTCCACTTT. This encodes CASSQDGGGNSPLHF.

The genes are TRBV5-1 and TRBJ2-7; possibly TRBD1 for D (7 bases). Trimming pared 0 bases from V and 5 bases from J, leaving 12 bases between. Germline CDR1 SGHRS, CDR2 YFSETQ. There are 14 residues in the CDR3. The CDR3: CASSLEGGGNEQYF. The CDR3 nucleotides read TGCGCCAGCAGCTTGGAAGGGGGCGGGAACGAGCAGTACTTC. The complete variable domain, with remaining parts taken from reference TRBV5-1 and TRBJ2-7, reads KAGVTQTPRYLIKTRGQQVTLSCSPISGHRSVSWYQQTPGQGLQFLFEYFSETQRNKGNFPGRFSGRQFSNSRSEMNVSTLELGDSALYLCASSLEGGGNEQYFGPGTRLTVT.

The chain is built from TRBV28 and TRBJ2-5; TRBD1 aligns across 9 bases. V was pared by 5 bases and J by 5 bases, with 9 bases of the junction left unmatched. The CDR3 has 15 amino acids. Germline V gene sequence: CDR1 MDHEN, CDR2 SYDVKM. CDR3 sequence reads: CASSPRQGGAETQYF. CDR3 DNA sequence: TGTGCCAGCAGTCCCCGACAGGGGGGGGCTGAGACCCAGTACTTC.